This TCR beta chain was observed in a study of T cell changes during pregnancy in multiple sclerosis (dated by TCRdb to 2018 to 2020). Background for the entire study: In women with multiple sclerosis, the researchers looked at how the T cell repertoire shifted as pregnancy progressed.

A distance of 8 bases separates the germline ends of V and J, which lose 3 bases and 2 bases respectively. CDR1 and CDR2 are read off the germline V gene (reference sequence) as SEHNR and FQNEAQ. The CDR3 contains 14 residues, cysteine and phenylalanine counted. Of all the DNA, just the CDR3 is kept, 42 bases in frame from base 1. Details on this clone: The target of this receptor is not known. Per-base quality was not reported, and no clone a single base away is much larger than it.

The library was obtained by the immunoSEQ multiplex PCR assay. TCRdb obtained this table from immuneACCESS and retained in-frame rearrangements with V and J assigned. These tables miss some clones; where compared with another copy, unresolved V genes account for less than half of the shortfall, and the remainder is unexplained. The sample table contains approximately 27,000 clones; only one count was recorded for more than 80% of them. 0.65% to 0.9% of the sample belongs to the ten largest clones. Material: CD4+ T cells from peripheral blood mononuclear cells, obtained in the first trimester of pregnancy. The chain is assembled from TRBV7-9 and TRBJ1-5; the D segment could be TRBD1, given 6 matching bases. The TCR sequence derives from a female donor with multiple sclerosis, enrolled in a pregnancy study. CDR3 protein: CASSFRGGNQPQHF. The sequenced DNA is TGTGCCAGCAGCTTCAGGGGAGGCAATCAGCCCCAGCATTTT.